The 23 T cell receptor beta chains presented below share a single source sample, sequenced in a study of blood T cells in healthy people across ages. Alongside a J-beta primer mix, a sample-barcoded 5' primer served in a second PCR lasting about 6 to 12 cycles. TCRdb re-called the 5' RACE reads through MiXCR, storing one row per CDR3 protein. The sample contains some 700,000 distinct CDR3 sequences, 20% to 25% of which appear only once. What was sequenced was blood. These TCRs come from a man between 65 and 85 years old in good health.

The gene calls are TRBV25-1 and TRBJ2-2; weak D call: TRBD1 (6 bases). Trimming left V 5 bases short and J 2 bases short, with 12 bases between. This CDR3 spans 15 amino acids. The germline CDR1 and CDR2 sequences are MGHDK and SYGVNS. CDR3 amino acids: CASSHTGTNTGELFF. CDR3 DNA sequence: TGTGCCAGCAGTCACACCGGGACAAACACCGGGGAGCTGTTTTTT.

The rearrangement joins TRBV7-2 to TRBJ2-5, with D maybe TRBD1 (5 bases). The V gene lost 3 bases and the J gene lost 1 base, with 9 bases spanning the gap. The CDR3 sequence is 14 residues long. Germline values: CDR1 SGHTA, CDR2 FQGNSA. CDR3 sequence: CASSFLGVQETQYF. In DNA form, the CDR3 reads TGTGCCAGCAGCTTCTTAGGGGTCCAAGAGACCCAGTACTTC.

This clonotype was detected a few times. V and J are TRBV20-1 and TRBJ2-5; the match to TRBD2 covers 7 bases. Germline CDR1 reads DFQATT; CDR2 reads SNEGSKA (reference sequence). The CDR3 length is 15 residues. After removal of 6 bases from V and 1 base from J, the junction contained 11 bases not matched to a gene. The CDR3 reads CSAPLAEGIQETQYF. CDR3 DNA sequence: TGCAGTGCCCCTCTAGCGGAGGGTATCCAAGAGACCCAGTACTTC.

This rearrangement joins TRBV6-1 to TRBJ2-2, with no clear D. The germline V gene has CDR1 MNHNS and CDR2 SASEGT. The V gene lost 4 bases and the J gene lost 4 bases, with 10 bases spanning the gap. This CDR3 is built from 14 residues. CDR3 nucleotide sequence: TGTGCCAGCAGTGGACGGACCTTCACCGGGGAGCTGTTTTTT. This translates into CASSGRTFTGELFF.

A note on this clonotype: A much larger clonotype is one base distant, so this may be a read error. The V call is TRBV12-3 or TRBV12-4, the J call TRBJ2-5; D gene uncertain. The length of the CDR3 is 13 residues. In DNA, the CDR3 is TGTGCCAGCAGTTTAGGGCGGCAAGAGACCCAGTCCTTC. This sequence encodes CASSLGRQETQSF.

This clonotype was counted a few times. Here the CDR3 reads CASSNLGYGYTF. The CDR3 nucleotides are TGTGCCAGCAGTAATCTGGGCTATGGCTACACCTTC. The J gene is TRBJ1-2, the V gene TRBV12-3 or TRBV12-4; D is unclear. V lost 5 bases and J lost 4, with 8 bases in between. CDR3 length equals 12 residues.

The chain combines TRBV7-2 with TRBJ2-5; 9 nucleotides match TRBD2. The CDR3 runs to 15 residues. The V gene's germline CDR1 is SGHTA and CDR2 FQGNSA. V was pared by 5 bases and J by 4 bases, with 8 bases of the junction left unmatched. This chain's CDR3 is CASSLGLAYGETQYF. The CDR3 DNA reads TGTGCCAGCAGCCTCGGACTAGCGTATGGAGAGACCCAGTACTTC.

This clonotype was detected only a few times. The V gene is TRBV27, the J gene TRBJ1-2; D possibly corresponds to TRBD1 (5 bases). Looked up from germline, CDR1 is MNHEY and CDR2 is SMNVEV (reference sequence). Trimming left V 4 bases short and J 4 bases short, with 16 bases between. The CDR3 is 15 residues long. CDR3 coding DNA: TGTGCCAGCAGTTCCACCGGGGGGTCGGTCTATGGCTACACCTTC. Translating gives CASSSTGGSVYGYTF.

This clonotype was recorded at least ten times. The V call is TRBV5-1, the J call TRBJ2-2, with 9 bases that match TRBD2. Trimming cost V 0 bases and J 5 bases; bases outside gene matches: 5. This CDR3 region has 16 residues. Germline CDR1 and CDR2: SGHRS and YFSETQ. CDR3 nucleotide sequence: TGCGCCAGCAGCTTGGTTCTAGCGGGAAAGACCGGGGAGCTGTTTTTT. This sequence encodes CASSLVLAGKTGELFF.

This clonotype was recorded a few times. For the CDR3, the DNA is TGCGCCAGCAGCTTGGCCCCAGGGAGGACGAACTACGAGCAGTACTTC. It is translated as CASSLAPGRTNYEQYF. V usage is TRBV5-1 and J usage is TRBJ2-7; maybe TRBD2 (6 bases). Trimming cost V 0 bases and J 3 bases, with 16 bases left between them. The CDR3 extends over 16 amino acids. Germline V gene lookup returns CDR1 SGHRS and CDR2 YFSETQ.

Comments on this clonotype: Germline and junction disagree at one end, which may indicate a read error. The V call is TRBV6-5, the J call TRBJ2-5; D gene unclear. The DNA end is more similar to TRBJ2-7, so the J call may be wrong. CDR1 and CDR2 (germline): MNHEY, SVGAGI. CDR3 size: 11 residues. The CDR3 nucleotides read TGTGCCGGCAGTTCCCGTCGCGAGCAGTACTTC. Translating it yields CAGSSRREQYF.

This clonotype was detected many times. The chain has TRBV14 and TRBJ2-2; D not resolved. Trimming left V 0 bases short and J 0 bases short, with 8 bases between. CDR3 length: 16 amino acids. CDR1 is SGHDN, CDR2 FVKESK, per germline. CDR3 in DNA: TGTGCCAGCAGCCAAGACGGAGTGGCGAACACCGGGGAGCTGTTTTTT. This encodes CASSQDGVANTGELFF.

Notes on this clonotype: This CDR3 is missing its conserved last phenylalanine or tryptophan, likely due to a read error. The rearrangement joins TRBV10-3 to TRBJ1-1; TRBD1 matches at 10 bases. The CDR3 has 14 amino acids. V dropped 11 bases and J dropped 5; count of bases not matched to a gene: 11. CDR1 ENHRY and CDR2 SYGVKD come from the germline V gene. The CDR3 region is CALRPGTGDTEAFL. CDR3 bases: TGTGCCCTAAGACCCGGGACAGGGGATACTGAAGCTTTCTTG.

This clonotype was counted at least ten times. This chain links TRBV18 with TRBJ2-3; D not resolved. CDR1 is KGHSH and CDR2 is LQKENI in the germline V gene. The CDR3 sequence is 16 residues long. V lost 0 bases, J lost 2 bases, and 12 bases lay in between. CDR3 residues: CASSPPTPISTDTQYF. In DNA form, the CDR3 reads TGTGCCAGCTCACCACCGACCCCGATTTCCACAGATACGCAGTATTTT. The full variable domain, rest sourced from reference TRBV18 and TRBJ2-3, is NAGVMQNPRHLVRRRGQEARLRCSPMKGHSHVYWYRQLPEEGLKFMVYLQKENIIDESGMPKERFSAEFPKEGPSILRIQQVVRGDSAAYFCASSPPTPISTDTQYFGPGTRLTVL.

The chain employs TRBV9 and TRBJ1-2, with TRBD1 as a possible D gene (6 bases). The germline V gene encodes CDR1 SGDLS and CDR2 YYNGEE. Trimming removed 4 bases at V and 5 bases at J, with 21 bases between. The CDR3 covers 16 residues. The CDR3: CASSLGTRDMGYGYTF. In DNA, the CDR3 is TGTGCCAGCAGCCTAGGGACAAGGGATATGGGATATGGCTACACCTTC.

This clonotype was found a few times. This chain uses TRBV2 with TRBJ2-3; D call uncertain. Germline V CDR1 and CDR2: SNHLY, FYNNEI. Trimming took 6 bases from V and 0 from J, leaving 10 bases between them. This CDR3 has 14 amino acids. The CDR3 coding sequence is TGTGCCAGCAGGGCCTCGACTAGCACAGATACGCAGTATTTT. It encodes CASRASTSTDTQYF.

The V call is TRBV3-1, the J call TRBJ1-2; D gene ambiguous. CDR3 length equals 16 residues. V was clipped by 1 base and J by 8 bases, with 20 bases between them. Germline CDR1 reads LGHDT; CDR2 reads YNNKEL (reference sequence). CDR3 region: CASSQGRSATAGGYTF. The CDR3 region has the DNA TGTGCCAGCAGCCAAGGTAGGAGTGCGACTGCGGGAGGCTACACCTTC.

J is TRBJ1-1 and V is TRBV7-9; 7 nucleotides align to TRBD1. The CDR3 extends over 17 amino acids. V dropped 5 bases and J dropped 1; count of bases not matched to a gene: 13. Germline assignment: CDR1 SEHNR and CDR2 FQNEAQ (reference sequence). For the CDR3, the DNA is TGTGCCAGCAGCGGTGGGTCTAACAGGGGAAAGAACACTGAAGCTTTCTTT. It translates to CASSGGSNRGKNTEAFF.

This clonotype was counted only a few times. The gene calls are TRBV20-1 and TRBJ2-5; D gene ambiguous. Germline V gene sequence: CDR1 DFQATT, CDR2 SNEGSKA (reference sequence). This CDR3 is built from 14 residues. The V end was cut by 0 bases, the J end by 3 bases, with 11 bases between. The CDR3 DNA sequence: TGCAGTGCTAGAGATCTCCGCCGAGAAGAGACCCAGTACTTC. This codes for CSARDLRREETQYF.

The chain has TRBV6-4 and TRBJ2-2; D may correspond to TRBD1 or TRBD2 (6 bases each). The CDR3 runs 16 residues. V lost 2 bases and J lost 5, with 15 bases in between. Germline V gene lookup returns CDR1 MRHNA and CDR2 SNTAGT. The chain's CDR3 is CASSDTPGGRTGELFF. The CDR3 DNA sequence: TGTGCCAGCAGTGACACCCCCGGGGGCCGGACCGGGGAGCTGTTTTTT.

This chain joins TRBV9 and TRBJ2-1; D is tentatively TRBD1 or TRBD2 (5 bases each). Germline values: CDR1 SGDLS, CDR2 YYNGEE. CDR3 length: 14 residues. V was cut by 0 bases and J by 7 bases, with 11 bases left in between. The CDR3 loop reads CASSVGGTNNEQFF. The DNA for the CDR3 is TGTGCCAGCAGCGTAGGAGGGACGAATAATGAGCAGTTCTTC.

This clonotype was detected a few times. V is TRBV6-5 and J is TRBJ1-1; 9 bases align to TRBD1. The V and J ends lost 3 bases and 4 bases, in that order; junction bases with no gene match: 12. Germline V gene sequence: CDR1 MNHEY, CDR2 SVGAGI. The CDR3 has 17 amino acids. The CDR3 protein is CASSYILQGALATEAFF. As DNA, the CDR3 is TGTGCCAGCAGTTATATTTTACAGGGGGCGCTGGCCACTGAAGCTTTCTTT.

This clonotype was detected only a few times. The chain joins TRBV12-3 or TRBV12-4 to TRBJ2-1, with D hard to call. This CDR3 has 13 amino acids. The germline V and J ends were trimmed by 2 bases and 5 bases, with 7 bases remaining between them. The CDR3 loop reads CASSLPVHNEQFF. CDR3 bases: TGTGCCAGCAGTTTACCCGTACACAATGAGCAGTTCTTC.